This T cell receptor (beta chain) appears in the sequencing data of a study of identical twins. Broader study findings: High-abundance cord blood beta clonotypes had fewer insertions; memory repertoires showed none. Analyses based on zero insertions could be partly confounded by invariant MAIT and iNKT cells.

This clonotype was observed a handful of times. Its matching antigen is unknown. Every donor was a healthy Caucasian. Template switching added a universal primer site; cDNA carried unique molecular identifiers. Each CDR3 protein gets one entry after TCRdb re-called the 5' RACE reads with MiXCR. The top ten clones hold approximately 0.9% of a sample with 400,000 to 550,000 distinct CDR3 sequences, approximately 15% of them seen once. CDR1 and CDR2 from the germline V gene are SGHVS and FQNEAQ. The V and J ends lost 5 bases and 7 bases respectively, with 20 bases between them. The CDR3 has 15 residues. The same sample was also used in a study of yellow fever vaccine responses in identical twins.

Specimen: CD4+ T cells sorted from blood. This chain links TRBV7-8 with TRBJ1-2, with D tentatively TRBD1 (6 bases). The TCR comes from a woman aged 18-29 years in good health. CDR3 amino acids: CASSPGGVLQGGYTF. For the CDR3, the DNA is TGTGCCAGCAGCCCGGGGGGCGTCTTACAAGGTGGCTACACCTTC.